The clone carrying this T cell receptor (beta chain) was observed once. Enrollees, about 18 to 89 years old, lived in 24 US areas. Recovered Cohort 3 donors showed two negative PCRs, clearance, or symptom resolution. This entry comes from a study of blood T cell repertoires in COVID-19. CDR1 and CDR2 (germline): DFQATT, SNEGSKA (reference sequence). CDR3 size: 11 residues. The ends were cut back, 3 bases at V and 3 bases at J, with 5 bases in the middle. Original methodology: Nucleated cell number was recorded as an estimate derived from reference gene primer amplification. Clones were sequenced by immunoSEQ multiplex PCR, and TCRdb holds only the in-frame ones, with some missing. V and J calls and clone size are as listed in that table; D and trimming were resolved from the DNA. Of about 290,000 clones in the sample, approximately 91% were seen once.

The clonotype originates from a woman aged 40-49 years who had recovered from COVID-19. The chain recombines TRBV20-1 with TRBJ1-1; no definite D call. The specimen was PBMCs or T cells enriched from blood (not recorded which). CDR3 protein: CSASSYTEAFF. The CDR3 DNA is TGCAGTGCTAGTTCCTACACTGAAGCTTTCTTT.